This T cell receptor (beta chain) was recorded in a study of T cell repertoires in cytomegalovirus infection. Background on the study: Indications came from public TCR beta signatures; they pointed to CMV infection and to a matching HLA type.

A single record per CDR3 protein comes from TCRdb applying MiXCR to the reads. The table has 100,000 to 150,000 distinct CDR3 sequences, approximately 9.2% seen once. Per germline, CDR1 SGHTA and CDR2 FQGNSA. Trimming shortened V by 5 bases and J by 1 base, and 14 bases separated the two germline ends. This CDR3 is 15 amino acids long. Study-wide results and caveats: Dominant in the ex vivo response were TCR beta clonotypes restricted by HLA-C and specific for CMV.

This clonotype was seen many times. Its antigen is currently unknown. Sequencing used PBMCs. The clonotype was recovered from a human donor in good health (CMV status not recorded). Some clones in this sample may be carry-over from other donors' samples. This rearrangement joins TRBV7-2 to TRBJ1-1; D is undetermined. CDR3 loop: CASSPARFSNTEAFF. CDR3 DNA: TGTGCCAGCAGCCCGGCGAGGTTTTCGAACACTGAAGCTTTCTTT.